The next 26 T cell receptor beta chains were all read from a single sample in a study of human versus mouse CDR3 diversity and MHC coevolution. This table comes from immunoSEQ multiplex PCR, and its TCRdb copy is limited to in-frame clones, with some not included. The sample lists about 77,000 clones; 85% to 95% were seen once. Sequenced input: naive CD4+ T cells from blood. Described subset: CD45RO-negative CD62L-positive naive CD4 T cells. These TCRs come from a person between 25 and 70 years old in good health.

Of note for this clone: The germline gene is not matched at one end of the junction; a read error may be the cause. The rearrangement joins TRBV30 to TRBJ2-5; tentative D call: TRBD2 (6 bases). The germline V gene has CDR1 GTSNPN and CDR2 SVGIG (reference sequence). The CDR3 length is 21 residues. Here the CDR3 DNA reads TGTGCCTGGAGTGTATGGAGCCCAAGCACCAAGCGGGCCGTGGGCCAAGAGACCCAGCACTTC. This gives the protein CAWSVWSPSTKRAVGQETQHF.

The chain joins TRBV25-1 to TRBJ1-2, with D possibly TRBD1 on 5 matching bases. This CDR3 comprises 13 residues. V shed 9 bases and J shed 0 bases, with 11 bases lying between them. CDR1 and CDR2 (germline): MGHDK, SYGVNS. The chain's CDR3 is CASADTTNYGYTF. CDR3 DNA sequence: TGTGCCAGTGCGGACACCACTAACTATGGCTACACCTTC.

The V call is TRBV6-1, the J call TRBJ2-1; TRBD2 matches at 9 bases. V trimming: 6 bases; J trimming: 8 bases; junction bases outside the gene matches: 8. Germline V gene data show CDR1 as MNHNS and CDR2 as SASEGT. CDR3 size: 14 residues. The CDR3 is CASRRLAGSDEQFF. The CDR3 coding sequence is TGTGCCAGCAGGAGGCTAGCGGGGTCTGATGAGCAGTTCTTC.

The genes are TRBV5-1 and TRBJ2-3; 13 positions agree with TRBD2. Losses at the gene ends were 4 bases for V and 1 base for J; bases not matched to a gene: 6. The CDR3 extends over 17 amino acids. Germline loops: CDR1 SGHRS, CDR2 YFSETQ. The CDR3 bases are TGCGCCAGCAGCGCAGCACTAGCGGGAGGGGGCACAGATACGCAGTATTTT. Amino acids: CASSAALAGGGTDTQYF.

The chain couples TRBV2 to TRBJ2-7; TRBD1 matches 10 bases. Trimming cost V 5 bases and J 6 bases; bases outside gene matches: 7. Germline CDR1 and CDR2: SNHLY and FYNNEI. The CDR3 totals 14 residues. CDR3 bases: TGTGCCAGCAGTACCGGGACAGGGGTCTCCGAGCAGTACTTC. Amino acids: CASSTGTGVSEQYF.

In nucleotides, the CDR3 is TGTGCCAGCAGCCAAACCGGACAGGGTAACACTGAAGCTTTCTTT. It encodes CASSQTGQGNTEAFF. The chain carries TRBV11-2 and TRBJ1-1; 8 positions agree with TRBD1. The CDR3 has 15 amino acids. Germline V gives CDR1 SGHAT, CDR2 FQNNGV. The V and J ends lost 5 bases and 2 bases, in that order; junction bases with no gene match: 7. Supplemented by reference TRBV11-2 and TRBJ1-1, the full variable domain reads EAGVAQSPRYKIIEKRQSVAFWCNPISGHATLYWYQQILGQGPKLLIQFQNNGVVDDSQLPKDRFSAERLKGVDSTLKIQPAKLEDSAVYLCASSQTGQGNTEAFFGQGTRLTVV.

The chain links TRBV11-1 to TRBJ2-1; 10 nucleotides match TRBD1. CDR1 and CDR2 (germline): SGHAT, FQDESV (reference sequence). Trimming removed 3 bases from V and 7 bases from J; junction bases left unmatched: 6. The CDR3 is 15 residues long. CDR3 nucleotide sequence: TGTGCCAGCAGCTTGGACAGGGGGAGCTTGAATGAGCAGTTCTTC. Amino acids: CASSLDRGSLNEQFF. Full variable domain (remainder filled in from reference TRBV11-1 and TRBJ2-1): EAEVAQSPRYKITEKSQAVAFWCDPISGHATLYWYRQILGQGPELLVQFQDESVVDDSQLPKDRFSAERLKGVDSTLKIQPAELGDSAMYLCASSLDRGSLNEQFFGPGTRLTVL.

The chain couples TRBV11-2 to TRBJ2-7; 10 nucleotides match TRBD2. From germline, CDR1 is SGHAT and CDR2 FQNNGV. The V gene end was trimmed by 2 bases and the J gene end by 5 bases; junction bases not matched to a gene: 15. The CDR3 is 18 residues long. The CDR3 reads CASSLRDPSGSSVDEQYF. The CDR3 nucleotides read TGTGCCAGCAGCTTAAGGGACCCTAGCGGGAGTTCGGTCGACGAGCAGTACTTC.

CDR3 region: CASSIRTGIINQPQHF. Written as DNA, the CDR3 is TGTGCCAGCAGCATACGGACAGGGATAATCAATCAGCCCCAGCATTTT. The V gene is TRBV7-8, the J gene TRBJ1-5; 8 nucleotides agree with TRBD1. The germline CDR1 and CDR2 sequences are SGHVS and FQNEAQ. The CDR3 extends over 16 amino acids. J gave up 3 bases and V 5 bases, and 9 bases lay outside the gene matches.

The chain employs TRBV11-2 and TRBJ2-2; 10 nucleotides align to TRBD1. CDR1 is SGHAT, CDR2 FQNNGV, per germline. V shed 0 bases and J 0 bases; nucleotides not matched to a gene: 1. This CDR3 is built from 17 residues. DNA for the CDR3: TGTGCCAGCAGCTTAGATGGGACAGGGGCGAACACCGGGGAGCTGTTTTTT. Residues: CASSLDGTGANTGELFF.

J is TRBJ1-6 and V is TRBV6-6, with 7 positions matching TRBD1. The CDR3 covers 15 residues. Looked up from germline, CDR1 is MNHNY and CDR2 is SVGAGI (reference sequence). V lost 4 bases to trimming and J lost 5 bases; unmatched junction nucleotides: 5. The DNA for the CDR3 is TGTGCCAGCAGTTCGGGACAGCCCGATAATTCACCCCTCCACTTT. Amino acids: CASSSGQPDNSPLHF.

The chain carries TRBV2 and TRBJ1-2, with 7 bases that match TRBD1. The CDR3 totals 16 residues. Germline lookup yields CDR1 SNHLY and CDR2 FYNNEI. V shed 7 bases, J shed 1 base, and the junction held 12 bases outside the gene matches. The CDR3, as DNA: TGTGCCAGCAATAAAGGACAGGAGCTTATTAACTATGGCTACACCTTC. Its translation is CASNKGQELINYGYTF.

The CDR3 protein is CASSLGRDRSEQYF. The CDR3 DNA follows: TGTGCCAGCAGCTTGGGGCGGGACCGCTCCGAGCAGTACTTC. J is TRBJ2-7 and V is TRBV11-2; the D gene is possibly TRBD2 (6 bases). There are 14 residues in the CDR3. Germline values: CDR1 SGHAT, CDR2 FQNNGV. The V and J ends lost 3 bases and 6 bases respectively, with 15 bases between them.

V is TRBV6-6 and J is TRBJ1-5; 7 nucleotides agree with TRBD1. The CDR3 consists of 14 residues. In germline, CDR1 is MNHNY, CDR2 SVGAGI (reference sequence). With 8 bases clipped from V and 1 base from J, the junction kept 5 bases outside the gene matches. In DNA form, the CDR3 reads TGTGCCAGCCACCCGGGACAGAGCAATCAGCCCCAGCATTTT. Its protein is CASHPGQSNQPQHF.

The chain links TRBV19 to TRBJ1-6; D perhaps matches TRBD1 (5 bases). The CDR3 is made up of 13 amino acids. Germline V gene data show CDR1 as LNHDA and CDR2 as SQIVND (reference sequence). The V end lost 5 bases, the J end lost 10 bases, and 12 bases lay between the germline ends. This CDR3 reads CASSPGGGSPLHF. CDR3 in DNA: TGTGCCAGTAGTCCCGGGGGGGGATCACCCCTCCACTTT.

This clone was seen a single time. The chain couples TRBV20-1 to TRBJ2-7; D uncertain. The CDR3 contains 11 residues. The germline CDR1 and CDR2 sequences are DFQATT and SNEGSKA (reference sequence). V was shortened by 2 bases and J by 2 bases, with 4 bases between the two germline ends. CDR3 region: CSARNTYEQYF. In nucleotides, the CDR3 is TGCAGTGCTAGAAATACCTACGAGCAGTACTTC.

The count of this clone is one. The chain has TRBV6-1 and TRBJ2-1; TRBD2 matches at 11 bases. Germline lookup yields CDR1 MNHNS and CDR2 SASEGT. This CDR3 is built from 16 residues. Trimming cost V 2 bases and J 3 bases; bases outside gene matches: 3. CDR3 nucleotides: TGTGCCAGCAGTGAATATGGGACTAGCGGCTACAATGAGCAGTTCTTC. Translation gives CASSEYGTSGYNEQFF.

This clone occurred once. The V call is TRBV6-6, the J call TRBJ1-1, with no clear D. CDR3 length: 14 residues. Looked up from germline, CDR1 is MNHNY and CDR2 is SVGAGI (reference sequence). Deletions cut 6 bases from V and 4 bases from J, with 15 bases between. CDR3 DNA sequence: TGTGCCAGCAGGGGAGGCGGTTTTGGCACTGAAGCTTTCTTT. Translated: CASRGGGFGTEAFF.

This chain links TRBV28 with TRBJ1-5; D unclear. The CDR3 extends over 13 amino acids. Germline loops: CDR1 MDHEN, CDR2 SYDVKM. The V end lost 5 bases, the J end lost 3 bases, and 8 bases lay between the germline ends. The CDR3 spells CASSRGSNQPQHF. The CDR3 DNA reads as TGTGCCAGCAGTCGGGGTTCCAATCAGCCCCAGCATTTT.

The V call is TRBV18, the J call TRBJ2-5; D is unresolved. The CDR3 sequence is 11 residues long. Germline CDR1 and CDR2: KGHSH and LQKENI. Trimming pared 8 bases from V and 6 bases from J, leaving 10 bases between. CDR3: CASAAGQTQYF. CDR3 sequence (DNA): TGTGCCAGCGCAGCAGGCCAGACCCAGTACTTC.

The V gene is TRBV9, the J gene TRBJ1-1, with TRBD1 identical over 9 bases. The CDR3 runs to 17 residues. The V gene end was trimmed by 0 bases and the J gene end by 1 base; junction bases not matched to a gene: 7. Germline V gene data show CDR1 as SGDLS and CDR2 as YYNGEE. The CDR3 nucleotides read TGTGCCAGCAGCGTAGCTACTAAGGACAGGGGGAACACTGAAGCTTTCTTT. Amino acid sequence: CASSVATKDRGNTEAFF.

CDR3 loop: CASSLGGSANEQFF. The CDR3 DNA sequence: TGTGCCAGCAGCTTGGGAGGGAGTGCCAATGAGCAGTTCTTC. The chain combines TRBV5-4 with TRBJ2-1; a possible D gene is TRBD2 (5 bases). The CDR3 loop spans 14 amino acids. The germline V gene encodes CDR1 SGHNT and CDR2 YYREEE (reference sequence). Trimming took off 0 bases at V and 6 bases at J, with 10 bases between the two ends.

This sequence joins TRBV7-2 and TRBJ2-3, with D perhaps matching TRBD2 (6 bases). CDR3 size: 15 residues. Trimming cost V 1 base and J 5 bases, with 13 bases left between them. Per the germline V gene, CDR1 is SGHTA and CDR2 is FQGNSA. Written as DNA, the CDR3 is TGTGCCAGCAGCTTAGGGTGGCGGGGAATAGATACGCAGTATTTT. Translated: CASSLGWRGIDTQYF.

The chain recombines TRBV6-5 with TRBJ1-3, with D possibly matching TRBD1 (5 bases). The germline CDR1 and CDR2 sequences are MNHEY and SVGAGI. The CDR3 sequence is 14 residues long. V gave up 6 bases and J gave up 2 bases, with 11 bases separating them. CDR3 protein: CASSPRGTGNTIYF. The CDR3 DNA reads TGTGCCAGCAGCCCAAGGGGCACTGGAAACACCATATATTTT.

V is TRBV6-5 and J is TRBJ1-1, with D possibly TRBD1 on 5 matching bases. Germline-derived CDR1 and CDR2 are MNHEY and SVGAGI. This CDR3 comprises 13 residues. Trimming pared 11 bases from V and 7 bases from J, leaving 20 bases between. CDR3 nucleotide sequence: TGTGCCTCCGTCAGGAGGGGATGGGGTGAAGCTTTCTTT. It codes for CASVRRGWGEAFF.

The J gene is TRBJ2-6, the V gene TRBV5-6; 7 positions match TRBD1. With V trimmed by 4 bases and J by 2 bases, 3 bases remained unmatched. The CDR3 spans 15 residues. The germline V gene has CDR1 SGHDT and CDR2 YYEEEE. CDR3 DNA sequence: TGTGCCAGCAGCCGCGACAGGGCTGGGGCCAACGTCCTGACTTTC. Its protein is CASSRDRAGANVLTF. Based on the CDR3 plus reference TRBV5-6 and TRBJ2-6, the full variable domain is DAGVTQSPTHLIKTRGQQVTLRCSPKSGHDTVSWYQQALGQGPQFIFQYYEEEERQRGNFPDRFSGHQFPNYSSELNVNALLLGDSALYLCASSRDRAGANVLTFGAGSRLTVL.